This is a list of T cell receptor beta chains from one sample in a study of identical twins. MiXCR, run by TCRdb on the 5' RACE reads, gives a single entry per CDR3 protein. The top ten hold approximately 7.5% of the sample, which has a few hundred thousand distinct CDR3 sequences, 9% to 15% seen once. The same sample was also used in a study of yellow fever vaccine responses in identical twins.

Sequenced input: CD8+ T cells sorted from blood. Receptors were obtained from a woman younger than 30 in good health. The CDR3 runs from the conserved cysteine through the conserved F or W. Fields, in order: J gene, V gene, clone size, D gene, CDR3 protein, CDR3 DNA. D genes are given only for firm matches. For some rows the clone size is stated as once, few or many, or as a class when expanded; others skip it.

j_call: TRBJ2-3; v_call: TRBV10-2; clone_size: NA; d_call: NA; cdr3_aa: CASIESLAADTQYF; cdr3_nt: TGCGCCAGCATTGAGTCGCTAGCTGCAGATACGCAGTATTTT
j_call: TRBJ2-2; v_call: TRBV25-1; clone_size: few; d_call: NA; cdr3_aa: CASSESGYPPGELFF; cdr3_nt: TGTGCCAGCAGTGAATCTGGGTACCCTCCCGGGGAGCTGTTTTTT
j_call: TRBJ2-5; v_call: TRBV4-1; clone_size: NA; d_call: NA; cdr3_aa: CASSQDGGTEETQYF; cdr3_nt: TGCGCCAGCAGCCAAGATGGCGGGACAGAAGAGACCCAGTACTTC
j_call: TRBJ2-2; v_call: TRBV29-1; clone_size: many; d_call: NA; cdr3_aa: CSAQGYTGELFF; cdr3_nt: TGCAGCGCCCAGGGATACACCGGGGAGCTGTTTTTT
j_call: TRBJ2-7; v_call: TRBV6-1; clone_size: NA; d_call: TRBD1; cdr3_aa: CASSRAWGQKEEQYF; cdr3_nt: TGTGCCAGCAGCCGCGCTTGGGGACAGAAAGAAGAGCAGTACTTC
j_call: TRBJ1-2; v_call: TRBV7-6; clone_size: NA; d_call: NA; cdr3_aa: CASSSRRGLGEAGYGYTF; cdr3_nt: TGTGCCAGCAGCTCGCGACGAGGCCTGGGGGAGGCGGGCTATGGCTACACCTTC
j_call: TRBJ2-1; v_call: TRBV6-4; clone_size: NA; d_call: NA; cdr3_aa: CASSVTVLGVQFF; cdr3_nt: TGTGCCAGCAGTGTTACCGTTTTGGGGGTGCAGTTCTTC
j_call: TRBJ1-1; v_call: TRBV12-3/TRBV12-4; clone_size: NA; d_call: NA; cdr3_aa: CASGPRNTEAFF; cdr3_nt: TGTGCCAGCGGCCCAAGAAACACTGAAGCTTTCTTT
j_call: TRBJ2-2; v_call: TRBV5-1; clone_size: few; d_call: NA; cdr3_aa: CASSPWVGGIGGELFF; cdr3_nt: TGCGCCAGCAGCCCATGGGTCGGGGGCATCGGCGGGGAGCTGTTTTTT
j_call: TRBJ1-1; v_call: TRBV7-9; clone_size: NA; d_call: NA; cdr3_aa: CASTRPNTEAFF; cdr3_nt: TGTGCCAGCACCCGCCCGAACACTGAAGCTTTCTTT
j_call: TRBJ2-3; v_call: TRBV5-4; clone_size: few; d_call: TRBD2; cdr3_aa: CASSSPVQREARGSTDTQYF; cdr3_nt: TGTGCCAGCAGCTCCCCCGTCCAGCGGGAGGCCCGAGGTAGCACAGATACGCAGTATTTT
j_call: TRBJ1-1; v_call: TRBV25-1; clone_size: few; d_call: NA; cdr3_aa: CASSVGWGTEAFF; cdr3_nt: TGTGCCAGCAGTGTAGGGTGGGGCACTGAAGCTTTCTTT
j_call: TRBJ2-7; v_call: TRBV27; clone_size: NA; d_call: NA; cdr3_aa: CASSSRADEQYF; cdr3_nt: TGTGCCAGCAGTAGCCGGGCAGACGAGCAGTACTTC
j_call: TRBJ1-1; v_call: TRBV15; clone_size: NA; d_call: TRBD1; cdr3_aa: CATSRDGAGGGNTEAFF; cdr3_nt: TGTGCCACCAGCAGAGATGGGGCAGGGGGCGGGAACACTGAAGCTTTCTTT
j_call: TRBJ2-7; v_call: TRBV24-1; clone_size: NA; d_call: TRBD2; cdr3_aa: CATSETSDSYEQYF; cdr3_nt: TGTGCCACCAGTGAGACTAGCGACTCCTACGAGCAGTACTTC
j_call: TRBJ2-5; v_call: TRBV27; clone_size: few; d_call: TRBD2; cdr3_aa: CASSLLAGGPAETQYF; cdr3_nt: TGTGCCAGCAGTTTACTCGCGGGGGGGCCGGCAGAGACCCAGTACTTC
j_call: TRBJ2-2; v_call: TRBV6-4; clone_size: NA; d_call: TRBD1; cdr3_aa: CASSASGQGAAGELFF; cdr3_nt: TGTGCCAGCAGTGCCTCAGGACAGGGGGCGGCCGGGGAGCTGTTTTTT
j_call: TRBJ2-3; v_call: TRBV12-3/TRBV12-4; clone_size: few; d_call: NA; cdr3_aa: CASSFPADTQYF; cdr3_nt: TGTGCCAGCAGTTTCCCCGCAGATACGCAGTATTTT
j_call: TRBJ2-7; v_call: TRBV28; clone_size: NA; d_call: NA; cdr3_aa: CAIGTYEQYF; cdr3_nt: TGTGCCATCGGGACCTACGAGCAGTACTTC
j_call: TRBJ2-1; v_call: TRBV20-1; clone_size: many; d_call: TRBD1; cdr3_aa: CSAQDRAGNEQFF; cdr3_nt: TGCAGTGCACAGGACAGGGCAGGGAATGAGCAGTTCTTC
j_call: TRBJ2-1; v_call: TRBV20-1; clone_size: NA; d_call: TRBD2; cdr3_aa: CSATGLAGGWEQFF; cdr3_nt: TGCAGTGCTACAGGACTAGCGGGGGGATGGGAGCAGTTCTTC
j_call: TRBJ2-1; v_call: TRBV6-1; clone_size: few; d_call: TRBD2; cdr3_aa: CASRIGLAGYNEQFF; cdr3_nt: TGTGCCAGCAGAATCGGACTAGCGGGGTACAATGAGCAGTTCTTC
j_call: TRBJ1-4; v_call: TRBV11-3; clone_size: NA; d_call: TRBD1; cdr3_aa: CASSSRTGGFPINEKLFF; cdr3_nt: TGTGCCAGCAGCAGCCGGACAGGGGGCTTCCCTATTAATGAAAAACTGTTTTTT
j_call: TRBJ2-2; v_call: TRBV24-1; clone_size: NA; d_call: NA; cdr3_aa: CATSDPRVTGELFF; cdr3_nt: TGTGCCACCAGTGACCCCAGGGTCACCGGGGAGCTGTTTTTT
j_call: TRBJ2-2; v_call: TRBV6-1; clone_size: NA; d_call: TRBD2; cdr3_aa: CASSVTAGAVGELFF; cdr3_nt: TGTGCCAGCAGTGTTACGGCGGGAGCGGTCGGGGAGCTGTTTTTT
j_call: TRBJ2-1; v_call: TRBV27; clone_size: few; d_call: TRBD2; cdr3_aa: CASSLYGAGGPRNEQFF; cdr3_nt: TGTGCCAGCAGTTTATATGGGGCGGGGGGGCCGCGGAATGAGCAGTTCTTC
j_call: TRBJ2-3; v_call: TRBV12-3/TRBV12-4; clone_size: NA; d_call: NA; cdr3_aa: CASSLAPPGYTDTQYF; cdr3_nt: TGTGCCAGCAGTTTAGCCCCTCCAGGATACACAGATACGCAGTATTTT
j_call: TRBJ2-1; v_call: TRBV6-2/TRBV6-3; clone_size: NA; d_call: TRBD2; cdr3_aa: CASSRLAGADHEQFF; cdr3_nt: TGTGCCAGCAGTAGACTAGCGGGAGCGGACCATGAGCAGTTCTTC
j_call: TRBJ2-5; v_call: TRBV11-2; clone_size: few; d_call: NA; cdr3_aa: CASGGGQTQYF; cdr3_nt: TGTGCCTCCGGGGGAGGACAGACCCAGTACTTC
j_call: TRBJ2-7; v_call: TRBV7-8; clone_size: many; d_call: NA; cdr3_aa: CASSPGVRAYEQYF; cdr3_nt: TGTGCCAGCAGCCCGGGAGTCCGCGCCTACGAGCAGTACTTC
j_call: TRBJ1-6; v_call: TRBV7-9; clone_size: few; d_call: NA; cdr3_aa: CAAEADNSPLHF; cdr3_nt: TGTGCCGCAGAGGCGGATAATTCACCCCTCCACTTT
j_call: TRBJ2-4; v_call: TRBV7-9; clone_size: NA; d_call: NA; cdr3_aa: CASSGGSREAKNIQYF; cdr3_nt: TGTGCCAGCAGCGGGGGATCCAGGGAAGCCAAAAACATTCAGTACTTC
j_call: TRBJ2-3; v_call: TRBV12-3/TRBV12-4; clone_size: many; d_call: NA; cdr3_aa: CASSRPWDTQYF; cdr3_nt: TGTGCCAGCAGTCGACCTTGGGATACGCAGTATTTT
j_call: TRBJ2-7; v_call: TRBV7-9; clone_size: few; d_call: TRBD2; cdr3_aa: CASSLGLAGVGSYEQYF; cdr3_nt: TGTGCCAGCAGCTTAGGACTAGCGGGAGTTGGGTCCTACGAGCAGTACTTC
j_call: TRBJ2-5; v_call: TRBV10-2; clone_size: many; d_call: NA; cdr3_aa: CASRGPRETQYF; cdr3_nt: TGCGCCAGCAGGGGCCCTAGGGAGACCCAGTACTTC
j_call: TRBJ2-1; v_call: TRBV7-2; clone_size: few; d_call: TRBD2; cdr3_aa: CASSLALTSGYNEQFF; cdr3_nt: TGTGCCAGCAGCTTAGCGCTGACTAGCGGATACAATGAGCAGTTCTTC
j_call: TRBJ2-3; v_call: TRBV12-3/TRBV12-4; clone_size: many; d_call: NA; cdr3_aa: CASSLRAATDTQYF; cdr3_nt: TGTGCCAGCAGTTTAAGGGCAGCCACAGATACGCAGTATTTT
j_call: TRBJ2-3; v_call: TRBV5-1; clone_size: NA; d_call: TRBD2; cdr3_aa: CASSSGAELLTDTQYF; cdr3_nt: TGCGCCAGCAGTAGCGGGGCAGAACTCCTCACAGATACGCAGTATTTT
j_call: TRBJ1-2; v_call: TRBV9; clone_size: few; d_call: NA; cdr3_aa: CASSGDDYTF; cdr3_nt: TGTGCCAGCAGCGGAGACGACTACACCTTC
j_call: TRBJ2-1; v_call: TRBV11-2; clone_size: NA; d_call: NA; cdr3_aa: CASSLDQGVPAYNEQFF; cdr3_nt: TGTGCCAGCAGCTTAGATCAGGGCGTCCCAGCCTACAATGAGCAGTTCTTC
j_call: TRBJ2-1; v_call: TRBV9; clone_size: NA; d_call: NA; cdr3_aa: CASSPSVTYNEQFF; cdr3_nt: TGTGCCAGCAGTCCTAGCGTGACCTACAATGAGCAGTTCTTC